The T cell receptor (beta chain) described here comes from a study of T cell responses to AZD1222 COVID-19 vaccine (dated by TCRdb to 2020 to 2023). The study in broad terms: A total of 240 or so trial participants underwent TCR sequencing, of whom roughly 210 had received two doses of AZD1222 and some 25 had received two doses of the MenACWY control vaccine. Trial participants were enrolled by age into 18-55, 56-69 and 70-plus year subgroups, with roughly 150, 30 and 60 TCR-sequenced participants respectively.

Beyond this particular receptor, the publication reports: In the small 56-69-year group, the increase in depth fell short of significance, most likely because of low power. A significant rise in spike-specific TCR breadth and depth was observed after two AZD1222 doses relative to day 0 and relative to MenACWY recipients. Only six AZD1222 recipients were SARS-CoV-2 seropositive at baseline, limiting conclusions about previously exposed vaccinees. The whole spike protein was spanned by vaccine-associated CD4 TCRs, and dominant responses were seen in regions 160-218 and 743-854. Epitopes outside the regions mutated in the B.1.351 and B.1.1.7 variants were reportedly recognized by nearly half of the unique spike-specific TCRs. Most participants were white British and females outnumbered males, and the authors suggested that clonal diversity may have been underestimated. No day 14 peak-response samples were available, so repertoires were characterized only after the peak T cell response.

The CDR3 regions of human TCRbeta chains were analyzed by immunosequencing. Per the authors' processing: TCRs in the repertoires were compared against a reference library of SARS-CoV-2-specific TCRs that had been generated with the MIRA antigen-specificity platform. Breadth was defined as the fraction of unique TCRs that were SARS-CoV-2-associated, and depth was defined as the fraction of total T cells that were SARS-CoV-2-associated. Using the MIRA data, every spike-specific TCR was mapped to the spike region that the TCR reacted to and assigned to either a CD4 or a CD8 class. Log10-transformed breadth and depth values were compared by one-way ANOVA with Sidak's multiple comparisons tests. The immuneACCESS repertoire file appears here via TCRdb, limited to in-frame rearrangements. These files lack a portion of the clones; in checked studies, under half of the deficit traces to unresolved V genes, and the cause of the others is not known. D and trimming were read from the DNA, whereas the V and J calls and clone size are those reported in that table. Within this sample are around 100,000 clones, with roughly 86% of them counted one time only. The ten top clones hold around 3.8% of the sample.

The sample's time point label, decoded: baseline before first vaccination. The intended sense of this specimen's treatment or condition label: meningococcal conjugate vaccine given as trial control. Vaccinee samples came from UK trials COV001 and COV002, including a single-blind randomized controlled phase 2/3 trial of AZD1222 (ChAdOx1 nCoV-19) in healthy adults. For TCRbeta chain sequencing, PBMC samples were collected from trial participants at day 0 and at day 28 after the second dose. This clone was recorded once. This clone's antigen is unknown. Base quality data are lacking; no much larger clone is found one base away. CDR1 and CDR2 were assigned from the germline V gene (reference sequence) as GTSNPN and SVGIG. At the junction V is shortened by 0 bases and J by 3 bases, with 9 bases in between. The CDR3 sequence holds 13 residues, the cysteine and phenylalanine included. Of the read, only the CDR3 DNA is kept; its 39 bases are in frame from base 1.

This sample comprised peripheral blood, obtained on day 0 of MenACWY control vaccination. The rearrangement joined TRBV30 to TRBJ2-7, with the D gene call left open. The sequence derives from an adult in good health. The CDR3 protein is CAWSVPNNYEQYF. The DNA sequence is as follows: TGTGCCTGGAGTGTACCAAACAACTACGAGCAGTACTTC.